This T cell receptor beta chain was retrieved from a study of radiotherapy plus CTLA-4 blockade in lung cancer. Looking at the study overall: For roughly 19% of patients, objective responses occurred, and approximately 33% had disease control.

Comments on this clone: The antigen is unknown. Other DNA sequences in this sample translate to the same CDR3.

Sequencing used immunoSEQ multiplex PCR; TCRdb keeps in-frame clones, though not all of them. Among 85,000 to 90,000 clones listed, approximately 86% were seen once. There are 16 residues in the CDR3. The germline V gene encodes CDR1 SGHTA and CDR2 FQGTGA. V shed 0 bases, J shed 6 bases, and the junction held 5 bases outside the gene matches. CTLA-4 blockade with ipilimumab, together with focal radiation, was given to patients with chemo-refractory metastatic non-small-cell lung cancer. Study results and caveats: Once radiotherapy plus ipilimumab had been given, TCR clones derived from tumor expanded in blood.

The chain recombines TRBV7-3 with TRBJ2-1; TRBD2 matches at 10 bases. The clonotype comes from a human donor with non-small cell lung cancer that progressed on radiotherapy plus ipilimumab. Source: peripheral blood, taken from a patient treated with radiotherapy plus ipilimumab. CDR3: CASSLTASGGFNEQFF. CDR3 coding DNA: TGTGCCAGCAGCTTAACCGCTAGCGGGGGTTTCAATGAGCAGTTCTTC.